The 12 T cell receptor beta chains given below trace back to one sample, sequenced in a study of Ad26.COV2.S vaccination and SARS-CoV-2 variants. Produced via immunoSEQ multiplex PCR; TCRdb's table is partial and in-frame only. Among about 350,000 clones listed, approximately 90% were seen once. Indicated treatment: over 15 received Ad26.COV2.S at low or high dose, single or two shots; about five received placebo; per-sample allocation not given. Repertoires come from day 63 after the first vaccine or placebo injection. The sample here was peripheral blood, taken in a trial of Ad26.COV2.S vaccine versus placebo. The receptors here all came from a person aged 18-65 years who received the Ad26.COV2.S COVID-19 vaccine or a placebo.

The V call is TRBV3-1 (or the pseudogene TRBV3-2), the J call TRBJ1-4, with 9 bases that match TRBD1. The CDR3 is made up of 16 amino acids. J gave up 7 bases and V 0 bases, and 6 bases lay outside the gene matches. Germline loops: CDR1 LGHDT, CDR2 YNNKEL (reference sequence). CDR3 region: CASSQEQQGALEKLFF. The CDR3 DNA reads as TGTGCCAGCAGCCAAGAACAACAGGGGGCTCTTGAAAAACTGTTTTTT.

This CDR3 reads CASSLAAGPTDTQYF. The CDR3 DNA reads TGTGCCAGCAGCTTGGCAGCGGGCCCGACAGATACGCAGTATTTT. The rearrangement links TRBV5-4 to TRBJ2-3; D possibly corresponds to TRBD2 (6 bases). Germline lookup yields CDR1 SGHNT and CDR2 YYREEE (reference sequence). Trimming shortened V by 0 bases and J by 3 bases, and 11 bases separated the two germline ends. This CDR3 has 15 amino acids.

The V call is TRBV5-5, the J call TRBJ1-5; TRBD1 aligns across 9 bases. This CDR3 region has 19 residues. Germline CDR1 is SGHKS and CDR2 is YYEKEE (reference sequence). J lost 0 bases, V lost 2 bases, and 12 bases had no gene match. CDR3 in DNA: TGTGCCAGCAGCTTCTTTGGGACAGGGTCATTCGATAGCAATCAGCCCCAGCATTTT. Amino acid sequence: CASSFFGTGSFDSNQPQHF. Variable domain in full (rest from reference TRBV5-5 and TRBJ1-5): DAGVTQSPTHLIKTRGQQVTLRCSPISGHKSVSWYQQVLGQGPQFIFQYYEKEERGRGNFPDRFSARQFPNYSSELNVNALLLGDSALYLCASSFFGTGSFDSNQPQHFGDGTRLSIL.

Only a few counts were recorded for this clone. The chain employs TRBV7-3 and TRBJ2-2; 9 bases are shared with TRBD2. The germline CDR1 and CDR2 sequences are SGHTA and FQGTGA. The CDR3 totals 17 residues. Losses at the gene ends were 4 bases for V and 4 bases for J; bases not matched to a gene: 10. This CDR3 is CASSSPLAGLGTGELFF. The CDR3 nucleotides are TGTGCCAGCAGCTCACCTCTAGCGGGACTCGGCACCGGGGAGCTGTTTTTT.

This clone was picked up a small number of times. CDR3 sequence reads: CASSQGYPMNTGELFF. CDR3 nucleotides: TGTGCCAGCAGCCAAGGTTATCCGATGAACACCGGGGAGCTGTTTTTT. The rearrangement links TRBV3-1 (or the pseudogene TRBV3-2) to TRBJ2-2; D gene uncertain. The V and J ends lost 1 base and 1 base respectively, with 10 bases between them. The CDR3 has 16 residues. CDR1 LGHDT and CDR2 YNNKEL come from the germline V gene (reference sequence).

The chain carries TRBV27 and TRBJ2-2, with D perhaps TRBD1 (6 bases). Germline CDR1 reads MNHEY; CDR2 reads SMNVEV (reference sequence). The CDR3 length is 15 residues. V lost 2 bases and J lost 4, with 11 bases in between. The CDR3 nucleotides are TGTGCCAGCAGTTTAGGTCAGGGGACCACCGGGGAGCTGTTTTTT. The encoded protein is CASSLGQGTTGELFF.

The rearrangement links TRBV5-6 to TRBJ1-2; D uncertain. The CDR3 totals 13 residues. CDR1 and CDR2 (germline): SGHDT, YYEEEE. V was clipped by 4 bases and J by 8 bases, with 15 bases between them. The CDR3 sequence: CASSLVRDLGYTF. In DNA form, the CDR3 reads TGTGCCAGCAGCCTCGTCCGGGATCTGGGCTACACCTTC.

The chain uses TRBV4-1 and TRBJ1-5; the match to TRBD1 covers 9 bases. CDR1 is MGHRA, CDR2 YSYEKL, per germline. The CDR3 has 17 amino acids. V trimming: 0 bases; J trimming: 5 bases; junction bases outside the gene matches: 8. CDR3 loop: CASSQDRTGVMDQPQHF. DNA of the CDR3: TGCGCCAGCAGCCAAGATCGGACAGGGGTAATGGATCAGCCCCAGCATTTT.

This CDR3 reads CSVRTASTDTQYF. The CDR3 region has the DNA TGCAGCGTTAGGACAGCGAGCACAGATACGCAGTATTTT. The gene calls are TRBV29-1 and TRBJ2-3; a possible D gene is TRBD1 (6 bases). The length of the CDR3 is 13 residues. V shed 5 bases and J shed 0 bases, with 9 bases lying between them. Germline CDR1 reads SQVTM; CDR2 reads ANQGSEA.

The chain links TRBV14 to TRBJ1-1, with D unresolved. The V end lost 1 base, the J end lost 4 bases, and 10 bases lay between the germline ends. This CDR3 is 14 amino acids long. The germline V gene has CDR1 SGHDN and CDR2 FVKESK. The CDR3 nucleotides are TGTGCCAGCAGCCAAGTAGGGTCGACCACTGAAGCTTTCTTT. This encodes CASSQVGSTTEAFF.

CDR3 nucleotide sequence: TGTGCCAGCAGCACTCCTAGGACTCGAAGCTCCTACAATGAGCAGTTCTTC. Translated, it gives CASSTPRTRSSYNEQFF. This chain uses TRBV9 with TRBJ2-1; possible D gene TRBD2, 5 bases. Germline values: CDR1 SGDLS, CDR2 YYNGEE. CDR3 length equals 17 residues. The V and J ends lost 4 bases and 0 bases respectively, with 17 bases between them.

This chain joins TRBV28 and TRBJ1-4; D remains ambiguous. This CDR3 contains 12 residues. Per germline, CDR1 MDHEN and CDR2 SYDVKM. V lost 3 bases to trimming and J lost 6 bases, with 5 bases between them. The CDR3 sequence is CASSFIHEKLFF. Written as DNA, the CDR3 is TGTGCCAGCAGTTTCATCCATGAAAAACTGTTTTTT.